The entry below describes one TCR beta chain. Authors' processing steps: Reference gene primers were amplified, and this amplification served to estimate nucleated cell counts. Produced via immunoSEQ multiplex PCR; TCRdb's table is partial and in-frame only. V and J calls and clone size are as listed in that table; D and trimming were resolved from the DNA. The sample shows about 230,000 clones, 75% to 90% of them seen only once. The sample is drawn from a study of blood T cell repertoires in COVID-19. Enrolled through a virtual design, the participants were between roughly 18 and 89 years of age and came from about two dozen US areas. Each participant's cohort was designated according to participant-reported clinical history. Sequencing used PBMCs or T cells enriched from blood (not recorded which). This receptor was taken from a young woman who had been exposed to COVID-19.

CDR3 in amino acids: CASSLVGRTGDGYTF. The CDR3 DNA is TGTGCCAGCAGCTTGGTGGGCCGGACAGGGGATGGCTACACCTTC. The chain links TRBV5-6 to TRBJ1-2, with 9 bases identical to TRBD1. The CDR3 consists of 15 residues. The V and J ends lost 0 bases and 6 bases, in that order; junction bases with no gene match: 6. Germline V CDR1 and CDR2: SGHDT, YYEEEE.